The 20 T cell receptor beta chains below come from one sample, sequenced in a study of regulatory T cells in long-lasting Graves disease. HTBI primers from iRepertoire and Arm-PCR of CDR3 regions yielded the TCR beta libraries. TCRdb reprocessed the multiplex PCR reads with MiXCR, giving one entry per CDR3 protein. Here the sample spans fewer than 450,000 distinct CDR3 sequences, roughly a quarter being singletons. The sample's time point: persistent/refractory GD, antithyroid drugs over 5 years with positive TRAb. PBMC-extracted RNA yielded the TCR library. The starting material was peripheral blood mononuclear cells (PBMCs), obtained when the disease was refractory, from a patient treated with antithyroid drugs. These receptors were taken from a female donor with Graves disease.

The CDR3 loop is CASSSQSLTIEKLFF. In DNA form, the CDR3 reads TGTGCCAGCAGTTCGCAGTCCCTAACTATAGAAAAACTGTTTTTT. V is TRBV6-2 or TRBV6-3 and J is TRBJ1-4; D gene uncertain. Germline CDR1 is MNHEY and CDR2 is SVGEGT. This CDR3 spans 15 amino acids. V was shortened by 4 bases and J by 8 bases, with 17 bases between the two germline ends.

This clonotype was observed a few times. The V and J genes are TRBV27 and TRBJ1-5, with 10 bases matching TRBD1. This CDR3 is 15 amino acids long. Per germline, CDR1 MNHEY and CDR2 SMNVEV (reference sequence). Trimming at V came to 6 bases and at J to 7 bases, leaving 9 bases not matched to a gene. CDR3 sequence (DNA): TGTGCCAGCAGGACCTACGGGACAGGGGACCAGCCCCAGCATTTT. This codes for CASRTYGTGDQPQHF.

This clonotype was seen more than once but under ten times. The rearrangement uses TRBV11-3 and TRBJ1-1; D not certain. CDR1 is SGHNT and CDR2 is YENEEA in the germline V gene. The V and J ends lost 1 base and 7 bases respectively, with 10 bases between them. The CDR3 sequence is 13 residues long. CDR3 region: CASSLGPVSEAFF. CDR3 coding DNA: TGTGCCAGCAGCTTAGGGCCTGTTAGTGAAGCTTTCTTT.

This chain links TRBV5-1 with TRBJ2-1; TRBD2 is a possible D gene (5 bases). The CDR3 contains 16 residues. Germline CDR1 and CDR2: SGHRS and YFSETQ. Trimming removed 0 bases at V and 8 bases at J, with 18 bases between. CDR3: CASSLVATYLQYEQFF. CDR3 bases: TGCGCCAGCAGCTTGGTAGCGACCTACCTACAATATGAGCAGTTCTTC.

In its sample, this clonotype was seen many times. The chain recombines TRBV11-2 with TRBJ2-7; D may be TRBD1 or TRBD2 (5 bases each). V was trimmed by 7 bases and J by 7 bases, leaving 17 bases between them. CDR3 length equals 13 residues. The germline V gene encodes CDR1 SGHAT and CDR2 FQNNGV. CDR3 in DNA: TGTGCCAGCAACCCCCTGGTTTGGGGGGAGCAGTACTTC. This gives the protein CASNPLVWGEQYF.

The CDR3 DNA sequence: TGTGCCAGCAGCGTAGGGGGTTTGGGGTCCTACGAGCAGTACTTC. It specifies CASSVGGLGSYEQYF. This chain links TRBV9 with TRBJ2-7; D is ambiguous. The germline CDR1 and CDR2 sequences are SGDLS and YYNGEE. V shed 0 bases and J shed 1 base, with 11 bases lying between them. There are 15 residues in the CDR3. The variable domain in full, completed from reference TRBV9 and TRBJ2-7, reads DSGVTQTPKHLITATGQRVTLRCSPRSGDLSVYWYQQSLDQGLQFLIQYYNGEERAKGNILERFSAQQFPDLHSELNLSSLELGDSALYFCASSVGGLGSYEQYFGPGTRLTVT.

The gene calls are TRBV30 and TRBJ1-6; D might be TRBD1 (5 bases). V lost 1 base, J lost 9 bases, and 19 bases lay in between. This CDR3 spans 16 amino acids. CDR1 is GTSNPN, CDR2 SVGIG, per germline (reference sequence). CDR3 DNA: TGTGCCTGGAGTGCCCTGTCCCGGGACTGGGGTTCACCCCTCCACTTT. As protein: CAWSALSRDWGSPLHF.

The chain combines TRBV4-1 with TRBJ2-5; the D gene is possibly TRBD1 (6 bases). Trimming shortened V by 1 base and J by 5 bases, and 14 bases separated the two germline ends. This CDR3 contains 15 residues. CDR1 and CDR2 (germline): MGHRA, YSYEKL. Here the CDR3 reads CASSQVSGARETQYF. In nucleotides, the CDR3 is TGCGCCAGCAGCCAAGTTTCAGGGGCGAGGGAGACCCAGTACTTC.

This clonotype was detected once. DNA of the CDR3: TGTGCCAGTAGTTCCAAGCCCGCGTCCGAGCAGTACTTC. As protein: CASSSKPASEQYF. The chain couples TRBV19 to TRBJ2-7; D not resolved. CDR1 and CDR2 from the germline V gene are LNHDA and SQIVND (reference sequence). V was trimmed by 5 bases and J by 6 bases, leaving 14 bases between them. The CDR3 runs 13 residues.

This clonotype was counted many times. The CDR3 region is CASSLPPQGADYGYTF. The CDR3 region has the DNA TGTGCCAGCAGTTTACCACCTCAGGGGGCTGACTATGGCTACACCTTC. The rearrangement joins TRBV28 to TRBJ1-2; 8 positions agree with TRBD1. Germline trimming cut 2 bases from V and 3 bases from J; bases unmatched to any gene: 8. From germline, CDR1 is MDHEN and CDR2 SYDVKM. This CDR3 has 16 residues.

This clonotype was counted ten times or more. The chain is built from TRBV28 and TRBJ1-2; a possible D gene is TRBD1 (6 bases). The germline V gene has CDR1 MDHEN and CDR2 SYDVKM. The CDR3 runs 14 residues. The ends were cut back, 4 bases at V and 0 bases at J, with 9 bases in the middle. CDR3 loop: CASSSGTPNYGYTF. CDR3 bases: TGTGCCAGCAGTTCGGGGACACCTAACTATGGCTACACCTTC.

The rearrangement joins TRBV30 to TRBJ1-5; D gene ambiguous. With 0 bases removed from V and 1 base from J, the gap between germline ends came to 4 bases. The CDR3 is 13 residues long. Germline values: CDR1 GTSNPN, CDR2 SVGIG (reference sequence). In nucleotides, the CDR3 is TGTGCCTGGAGTGTAAGCAGCAATCAGCCCCAGCATTTT. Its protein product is CAWSVSSNQPQHF.

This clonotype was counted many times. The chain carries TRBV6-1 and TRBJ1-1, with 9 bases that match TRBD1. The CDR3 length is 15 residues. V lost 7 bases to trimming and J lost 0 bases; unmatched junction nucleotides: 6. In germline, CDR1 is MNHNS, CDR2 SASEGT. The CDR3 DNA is TGTGCCAGCATTGACAGGGGGGTCCTGAACACTGAAGCTTTCTTT. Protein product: CASIDRGVLNTEAFF.

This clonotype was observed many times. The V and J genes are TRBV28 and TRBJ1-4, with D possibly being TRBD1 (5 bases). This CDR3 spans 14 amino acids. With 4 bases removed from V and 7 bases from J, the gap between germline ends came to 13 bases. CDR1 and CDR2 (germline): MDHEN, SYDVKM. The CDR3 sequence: CASSSYGTSEKLFF. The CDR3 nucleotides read TGTGCCAGCAGTTCTTACGGGACGTCTGAAAAACTGTTTTTT.

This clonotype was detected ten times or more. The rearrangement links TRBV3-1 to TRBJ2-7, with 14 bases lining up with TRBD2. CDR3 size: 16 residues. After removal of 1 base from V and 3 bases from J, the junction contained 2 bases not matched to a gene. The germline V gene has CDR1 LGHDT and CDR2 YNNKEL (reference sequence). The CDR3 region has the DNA TGTGCCAGCAGCCAAGGACTAGCGGGAGGGAGCTACGAGCAGTACTTC. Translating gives CASSQGLAGGSYEQYF.

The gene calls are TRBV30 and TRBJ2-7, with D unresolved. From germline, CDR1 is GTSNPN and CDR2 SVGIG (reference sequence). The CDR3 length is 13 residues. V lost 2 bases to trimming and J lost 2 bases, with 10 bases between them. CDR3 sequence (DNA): TGTGCCTGGAGTCGAGACAAGACCTACGAGCAGTACTTC. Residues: CAWSRDKTYEQYF.

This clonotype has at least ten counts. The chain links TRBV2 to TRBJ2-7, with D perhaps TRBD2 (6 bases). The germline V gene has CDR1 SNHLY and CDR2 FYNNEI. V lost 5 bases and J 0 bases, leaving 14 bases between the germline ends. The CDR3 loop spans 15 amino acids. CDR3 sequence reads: CASSSRGSNSYEQYF. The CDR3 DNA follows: TGTGCCAGCAGTAGCCGGGGGTCTAACTCCTACGAGCAGTACTTC.

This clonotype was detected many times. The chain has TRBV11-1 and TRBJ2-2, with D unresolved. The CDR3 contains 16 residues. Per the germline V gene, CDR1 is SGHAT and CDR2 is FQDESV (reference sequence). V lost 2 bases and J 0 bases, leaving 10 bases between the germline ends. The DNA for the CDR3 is TGTGCCAGCAGCTTATACAGCACTTCGAACACCGGGGAGCTGTTTTTT. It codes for CASSLYSTSNTGELFF.

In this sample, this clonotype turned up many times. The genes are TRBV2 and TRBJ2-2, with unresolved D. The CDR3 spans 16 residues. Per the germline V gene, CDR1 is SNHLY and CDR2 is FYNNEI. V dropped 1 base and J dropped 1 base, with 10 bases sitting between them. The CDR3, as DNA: TGTGCCAGCAGTGAAGGATTGGCGCAGAACACCGGGGAGCTGTTTTTT. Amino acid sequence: CASSEGLAQNTGELFF.

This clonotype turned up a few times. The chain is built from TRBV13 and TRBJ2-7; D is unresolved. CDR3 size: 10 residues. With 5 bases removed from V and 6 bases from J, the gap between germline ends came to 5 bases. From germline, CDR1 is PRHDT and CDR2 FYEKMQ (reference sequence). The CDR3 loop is CASSRSEQYF. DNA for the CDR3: TGTGCCAGCAGCCGGAGCGAGCAGTACTTC.